Shown below are 6 T cell receptor beta chains from a single sample sequenced in a study of shared clonotypes between healthy human individuals. The table came from immunoSEQ multiplex PCR; TCRdb's copy has only in-frame clones and leaves some out. This sample has about 490,000 clones, with approximately 80% found just once. The material sequenced was PBMCs. The receptor source for this set is a woman aged 40 to 50 in good health. Some clones in this sample may be carry-over from other donors' samples.

J is TRBJ2-6 and V is TRBV19, with D possibly TRBD2 on 6 matching bases. From germline, CDR1 is LNHDA and CDR2 SQIVND (reference sequence). V dropped 5 bases and J dropped 0 bases, with 14 bases sitting between them. This CDR3 spans 17 amino acids. The CDR3: CASSPGLTISGANVLTF. CDR3 nucleotides: TGTGCCAGTAGTCCGGGACTTACAATCTCTGGGGCCAACGTCCTGACTTTC.

The chain carries TRBV9 and TRBJ2-3; perhaps D is TRBD1 or TRBD2 (5 bases each). CDR3 length: 13 residues. The germline gives CDR1 SGDLS, CDR2 YYNGEE. Trimming removed 3 bases at V and 4 bases at J, with 9 bases between. The CDR3 loop reads CASSAGRSDTQYF. The DNA of the CDR3 is TGTGCCAGCAGCGCGGGACGGTCAGATACGCAGTATTTT.

In nucleotides, the CDR3 is TGTGCCAGCAGACCCGGGACTAGCGGGAGAGATACGCAGTATTTT. It yields the protein CASRPGTSGRDTQYF. The chain links TRBV6-6 to TRBJ2-3; TRBD2 matches at 14 bases. CDR3 length equals 15 residues. Germline trimming cut 6 bases from V and 5 bases from J; bases unmatched to any gene: 4. Germline V gene sequence: CDR1 MNHNY, CDR2 SVGAGI (reference sequence).

The table lists this clone with a few counts. The same CDR3 can be traced to other DNA sequences in this sample. V and J are TRBV5-1 and TRBJ2-2; 11 bases agree with TRBD1. This CDR3 comprises 14 residues. Germline CDR1 is SGHRS and CDR2 is YFSETQ. The V segment lost 4 bases and the J segment 4 bases; nucleotides outside the gene matches: 0. The CDR3 bases are TGCGCCAGCAGCGGGACAGGGGGCACCGGGGAGCTGTTTTTT. Encoded protein: CASSGTGGTGELFF.

V and J are TRBV29-1 and TRBJ2-4, with 8 bases aligning to TRBD1. CDR3 length equals 15 residues. V gave up 5 bases and J gave up 7 bases; unmatched junction bases: 13. Germline CDR1 SQVTM, CDR2 ANQGSEA. The CDR3, as DNA: TGCAGCGTTTCCGGACAGGGCGGGGTGGGGAACATTCAGTACTTC. Translating gives CSVSGQGGVGNIQYF.

The genes are TRBV9 and TRBJ2-7, with D possibly being TRBD2 (6 bases). Germline CDR1 and CDR2: SGDLS and YYNGEE. The CDR3 is 13 residues long. V gave up 4 bases and J gave up 4 bases, with 12 bases separating them. This chain's CDR3 is CASSSGLIYEQYF. DNA for the CDR3: TGTGCCAGCAGCTCGGGACTGATATACGAGCAGTACTTC.